These 5 T cell receptor beta chains originate from one sample sequenced in a study of cytomegalovirus exposure and HLA in healthy donors. Sequenced by immunoSEQ multiplex PCR; TCRdb stores in-frame clones only, minus some. The table shows 240,000 or so clones, with 86% occurring only once. Sequencing input: PBMCs. These receptors all stem from a woman in her 30s in good health and CMV-seropositive.

The chain has TRBV14 and TRBJ1-2; D is possibly TRBD1 (5 bases). Trimming left V 1 base short and J 4 bases short, with 16 bases between. This CDR3 is 16 amino acids long. Germline V CDR1 and CDR2: SGHDN, FVKESK. CDR3 protein: CASSQGFSGPSYGYTF. The CDR3 DNA follows: TGTGCCAGCAGCCAAGGTTTTTCAGGGCCTTCCTATGGCTACACCTTC. Drawing the rest from reference TRBV14 and TRBJ1-2, the complete variable domain is EAGVTQFPSHSVIEKGQTVTLRCDPISGHDNLYWYRRVMGKEIKFLLHFVKESKQDESGMPNNRFLAERTGGTYSTLKVQPAELEDSGVYFCASSQGFSGPSYGYTFGSGTRLTVV.

V gene TRBV25-1 combines with J gene TRBJ1-1; D perhaps matches TRBD1 (6 bases). The germline V and J ends were trimmed by 8 bases and 3 bases, with 13 bases remaining between them. Germline V gene data show CDR1 as MGHDK and CDR2 as SYGVNS. CDR3 length equals 13 residues. CDR3 sequence (DNA): TGTGCCAGCTCTAAAACAGGGTACACTGAAGCTTTCTTT. It is translated as CASSKTGYTEAFF.

This chain links TRBV7-6 with TRBJ2-2, with D possibly being TRBD2 (6 bases). The CDR3 runs to 16 residues. Germline V lookup: CDR1 SGHVS, CDR2 FNYEAQ. V gave up 5 bases and J gave up 0 bases, with 13 bases separating them. The CDR3 reads CASSGGTFANTGELFF. As DNA, the CDR3 is TGTGCCAGCAGCGGAGGGACTTTCGCGAACACCGGGGAGCTGTTTTTT.

V is TRBV5-6 and J is TRBJ2-7; 7 nucleotides agree with TRBD1. This CDR3 region has 14 residues. V lost 2 bases to trimming and J lost 0 bases; unmatched junction nucleotides: 2. Germline V lookup: CDR1 SGHDT, CDR2 YYEEEE. As DNA, the CDR3 is TGTGCCAGCAGCTTTGAGGGGGCCTCCTACGAGCAGTACTTC. It specifies CASSFEGASYEQYF.

The chain recombines TRBV28 with TRBJ2-7; tentative D call: TRBD2 (5 bases). The germline V gene has CDR1 MDHEN and CDR2 SYDVKM. V shed 6 bases and J shed 4 bases, with 10 bases lying between them. The CDR3 is 12 residues long. CDR3 sequence reads: CASRQDSYEQYF. The CDR3 DNA follows: TGTGCCAGCAGGCAGGACTCTTACGAGCAGTACTTC.